This TCR beta chain was recovered during a study of cytomegalovirus exposure and HLA in healthy donors. Findings of the study overall: Specificity for CMV antigens was confirmed in vitro for a few of the CMV-associated chains. According to a subsequent analysis, TCR clusters identified in the first cohort showed a tendency to co-occur across the 100 to 150 validation repertoires.

The germline V gene encodes CDR1 LNHDA and CDR2 SQIVND (reference sequence). This CDR3 spans 17 amino acids. The junction had 18 bases not matched to a gene; V was cut back by 6 bases and J by 10 bases. Generated by immunoSEQ multiplex PCR, the TCRdb table keeps only in-frame clones and is missing some. The sample consists of under 400,000 clones, just over 85% of them appearing once. Details on this clone: Antigen: not known.

The TCR was taken from a woman aged 18-35 years in good health and CMV-seronegative. The chain combines TRBV19 with TRBJ2-1; TRBD1 matches 10 bases. What was sequenced was PBMCs. CDR3 nucleotide sequence: TGTGCCAGTAGGACGACAGGGGGCGTAGGGCCCTTCATCGAGCAGTTCTTC. Translation: CASRTTGGVGPFIEQFF.